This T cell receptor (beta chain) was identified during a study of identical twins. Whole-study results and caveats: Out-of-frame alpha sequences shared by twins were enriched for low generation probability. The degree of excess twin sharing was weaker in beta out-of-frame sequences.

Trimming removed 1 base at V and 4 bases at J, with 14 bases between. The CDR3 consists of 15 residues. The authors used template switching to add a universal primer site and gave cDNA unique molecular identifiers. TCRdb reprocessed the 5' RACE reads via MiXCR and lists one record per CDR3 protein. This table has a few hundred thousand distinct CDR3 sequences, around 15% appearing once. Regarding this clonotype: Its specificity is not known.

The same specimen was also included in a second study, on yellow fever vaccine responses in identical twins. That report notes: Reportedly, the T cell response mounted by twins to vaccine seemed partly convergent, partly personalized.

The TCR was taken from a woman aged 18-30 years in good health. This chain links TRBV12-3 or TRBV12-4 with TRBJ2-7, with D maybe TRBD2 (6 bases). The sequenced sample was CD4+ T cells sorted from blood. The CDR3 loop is CASSLGEGAGYEQYF. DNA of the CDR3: TGTGCCAGCAGTTTAGGGGAAGGGGCGGGATACGAGCAGTACTTC.